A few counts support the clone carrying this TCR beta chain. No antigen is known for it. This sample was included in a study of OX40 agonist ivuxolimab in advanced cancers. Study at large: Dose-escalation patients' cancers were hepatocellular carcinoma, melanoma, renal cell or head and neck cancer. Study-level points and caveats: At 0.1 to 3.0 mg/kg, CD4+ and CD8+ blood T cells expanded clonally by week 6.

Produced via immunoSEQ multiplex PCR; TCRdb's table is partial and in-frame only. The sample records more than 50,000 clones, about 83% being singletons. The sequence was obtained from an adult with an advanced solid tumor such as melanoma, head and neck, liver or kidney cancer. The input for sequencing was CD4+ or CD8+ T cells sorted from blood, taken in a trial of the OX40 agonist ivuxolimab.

CDR3 nucleotide sequence: TGTGCCAGCAGAATGACAGTCGGGAATCAGCCCCAGCATTTT. It specifies CASRMTVGNQPQHF. The chain carries TRBV7-2 and TRBJ1-5; perhaps TRBD1 as D (5 bases). V was trimmed by 6 bases and J by 4 bases, leaving 13 bases between them. The CDR3 has 14 residues. Per the germline V gene, CDR1 is SGHTA and CDR2 is FQGNSA.